This TCR beta chain was observed in a study of T cells after yellow fever vaccination. Trimming removed 0 bases from V and 9 bases from J; junction bases left unmatched: 7. The CDR3 totals 15 residues. Germline V gives CDR1 LNHNV, CDR2 YYDKDF (reference sequence). TCRdb called the 5' RACE reads again in MiXCR, with one record for every CDR3 protein. The table shows 100,000 to 150,000 distinct CDR3 sequences, with under 9% occurring only once. This sequence was found in a man between 18 and 35 years old who received the YFV17D yellow fever vaccine. The sequenced sample was CD8+ T cells sorted from PBMCs, obtained on the day of the yellow fever booster vaccination. J is TRBJ2-7 and V is TRBV15, with 11 positions matching TRBD2. The CDR3 spells CATSRDSTSGGGQYF. CDR3 DNA: TGTGCCACCAGCAGAGATAGTACTAGCGGGGGCGGGCAGTACTTC.